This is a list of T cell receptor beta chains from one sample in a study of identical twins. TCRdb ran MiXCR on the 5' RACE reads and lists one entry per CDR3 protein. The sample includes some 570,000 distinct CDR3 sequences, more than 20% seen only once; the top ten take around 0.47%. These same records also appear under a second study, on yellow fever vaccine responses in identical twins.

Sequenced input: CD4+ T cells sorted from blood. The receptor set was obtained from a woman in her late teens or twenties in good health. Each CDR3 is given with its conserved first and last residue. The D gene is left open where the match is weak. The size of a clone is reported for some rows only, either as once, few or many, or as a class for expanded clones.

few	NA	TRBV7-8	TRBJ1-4	CASSLVYGRALLGEKLFF	TGTGCCAGCAGCCTAGTCTACGGAAGGGCCCTCCTAGGGGAAAAACTGTTTTTT
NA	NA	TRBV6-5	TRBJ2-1	CASSYSVPMGNEQFF	TGTGCCAGCAGTTACTCGGTCCCCATGGGGAATGAGCAGTTCTTC
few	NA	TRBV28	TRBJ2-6	CASSFTGSGANVLTF	TGTGCCAGCAGTTTCACAGGGTCTGGGGCCAACGTCCTGACTTTC
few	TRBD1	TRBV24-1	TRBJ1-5	CATSDSGQGESQPQHF	TGTGCCACCAGTGACTCGGGACAGGGTGAGAGTCAGCCCCAGCATTTT
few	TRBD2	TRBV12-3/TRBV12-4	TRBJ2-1	CASTPPSGVGNEQFF	TGTGCCAGCACCCCACCTAGCGGGGTTGGCAATGAGCAGTTCTTC
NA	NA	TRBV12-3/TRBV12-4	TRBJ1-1	CASSVRQRMNTEAFF	TGTGCCAGCAGTGTAAGACAGAGGATGAACACTGAAGCTTTCTTT
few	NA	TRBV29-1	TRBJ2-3	CSARAAQTDTQYF	TGCAGCGCCCGAGCCGCACAAACAGATACGCAGTATTTT
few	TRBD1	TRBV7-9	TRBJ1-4	CASSSGQGSATNEKLFF	TGTGCCAGCAGCTCCGGACAGGGAAGTGCAACTAATGAAAAACTGTTTTTT
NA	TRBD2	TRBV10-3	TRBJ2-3	CAISEGLAGTTDTQYF	TGTGCCATCAGTGAGGGACTAGCGGGGACCACAGATACGCAGTATTTT
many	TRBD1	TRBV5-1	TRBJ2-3	CASSLSTGGGTDTQYF	TGCGCCAGCAGCCTCTCGACAGGGGGCGGCACAGATACGCAGTATTTT
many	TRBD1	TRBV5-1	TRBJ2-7	CASSPQGQGYEQYF	TGCGCCAGCAGCCCCCAGGGACAGGGCTACGAGCAGTACTTC
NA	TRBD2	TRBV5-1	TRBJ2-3	CASRGELAVRTDTQYF	TGCGCCAGCCGGGGGGAGCTAGCGGTGCGCACAGATACGCAGTATTTT
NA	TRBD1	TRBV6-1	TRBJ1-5	CASTTTGGLNQPQHF	TGTGCCAGCACCACGACAGGGGGTCTCAATCAGCCCCAGCATTTT
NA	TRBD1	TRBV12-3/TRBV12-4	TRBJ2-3	CASSLRGQGSSDTQYF	TGTGCCAGCAGTTTGAGAGGACAGGGGTCGTCAGATACGCAGTATTTT
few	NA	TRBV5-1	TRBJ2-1	CASSPDVVENNEQFF	TGCGCCAGCAGCCCGGACGTTGTTGAGAACAATGAGCAGTTCTTC
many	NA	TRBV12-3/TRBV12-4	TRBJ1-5	CASSFGQGMVVQPQHF	TGTGCCAGCAGTTTCGGGCAGGGGATGGTGGTTCAGCCCCAGCATTTT
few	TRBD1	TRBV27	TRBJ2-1	CASSLRGQGGYNEQFF	TGTGCCAGCAGTTTACGGGGACAGGGCGGCTACAATGAGCAGTTCTTC
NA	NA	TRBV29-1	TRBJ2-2	CSVEGSNTGELFF	TGCAGCGTTGAAGGCTCGAACACCGGGGAGCTGTTTTTT
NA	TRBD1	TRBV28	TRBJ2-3	CASRGTGVNTQYF	TGTGCCAGCAGGGGGACAGGAGTCAATACGCAGTATTTT
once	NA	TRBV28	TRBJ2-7	CASSFDTQGNHEQYF	TGTGCCAGCAGTTTTGATACGCAGGGTAACCACGAGCAGTACTTC
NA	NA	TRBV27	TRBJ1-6	CASSFSAVHSPLHF	TGTGCCAGCAGTTTTTCGGCAGTACATTCACCCCTCCACTTT
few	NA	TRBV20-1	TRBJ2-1	CSARIVSSYNEQFF	TGCAGTGCCCGGATTGTCAGTTCCTACAATGAGCAGTTCTTC
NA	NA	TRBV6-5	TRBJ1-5	CASSTRGPQHF	TGTGCCAGCAGCACCAGGGGTCCCCAGCATTTT
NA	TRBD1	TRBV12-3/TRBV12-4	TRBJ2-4	CACCLHLGQGFVKNIQYF	TGTGCCTGCTGTTTACATCTGGGACAGGGGTTCGTCAAAAACATTCAGTACTTC